This T cell receptor (beta chain) appears in the sequencing data of a study of tumor-infiltrating lymphocytes in primary liver carcinoma. Whole-study context: Maximum tumor diameters ranged from about 4.2 to 11 cm, stage T1-T3 N0M0.

Scientists recovered RNA and DNA together from about 21-30 mg of unsorted bulk tissue. The patients had histopathologically diagnosed primary liver carcinoma, and their disease was treated by surgical resection. Study-level points and caveats: Only about 8-25% of top clones occurred in every one of the five tumor regions.

Constant-region priming of around 500 ng total RNA yielded TCR beta cDNA. Nested multiplex PCR, run for three rounds with slightly modified ARM-PCR, yielded TCR beta libraries. The first two PCR rounds, roughly 9 cycles each, used TRBV1-TRBV30 forward primers and a C-beta reverse primer. TCRdb independently ran MiXCR on the multiplex PCR reads; one entry per CDR3 protein. This sample yields tens of thousands of distinct CDR3 sequences, of which 70% to 75% are seen a single time; around 30% belongs to the top ten. This clonotype has a single count. Its antigen is not known. This clone may be a read error of a much larger clone one base away. The germline CDR1 and CDR2 sequences are MDHEN and SYDVKM. This CDR3 comprises 15 residues. V was trimmed by 3 bases and J by 2 bases, leaving 12 bases between them.

This chain joins TRBV28 and TRBJ2-3, with D possibly being TRBD2 (6 bases). The TCR was taken from a man aged 40-49 years with primary liver carcinoma and hepatitis B virus infection. Material: liver tumor tissue from sampling region 3. Subset given: tumor region T3, left-lateral pole. The CDR3 bases are TGTGCCAGCAGTTTGGCGGGACCAGTCACAGATACGCAGTATTTT. This gives the protein CASSLAGPVTDTQYF.